These 24 T cell receptor beta chains were all obtained from the same sample, sequenced in a study of identical twins. Via MiXCR, TCRdb re-called the 5' RACE reads, giving one row per CDR3 protein. Found here are 420,000 or so distinct CDR3 sequences, roughly 18% of them singletons; the top ten hold about 12%. The sequencing input was naive T cells sorted from blood. These receptors were obtained from a man aged 50 to 59 in good health.

V usage is TRBV9 and J usage is TRBJ2-7, with D maybe TRBD2 (7 bases). Germline V CDR1 and CDR2: SGDLS, YYNGEE. V shed 4 bases and J shed 4 bases, with 21 bases lying between them. This CDR3 region has 16 residues. The CDR3 DNA reads as TGTGCCAGCAGCCCCTCGGGGGGAACAGGGATATACGAGCAGTACTTC. Protein product: CASSPSGGTGIYEQYF.

The chain recombines TRBV7-9 with TRBJ1-6, with D hard to call. Germline loops: CDR1 SEHNR, CDR2 FQNEAQ (reference sequence). V lost 7 bases and J 7 bases, leaving 17 bases between the germline ends. CDR3 length: 15 residues. CDR3 sequence: CASTLTRGPNSPLHF. In DNA form, the CDR3 reads TGTGCCAGCACCCTTACAAGAGGGCCCAATTCACCCCTCCACTTT.

A few counts support this clonotype. The CDR3: CASGRRETQETQYF. CDR3 sequence (DNA): TGTGCCAGCGGCAGGAGGGAGACCCAAGAGACCCAGTACTTC. The chain carries TRBV7-8 and TRBJ2-5; a weak D match, TRBD2 (6 bases). The CDR3 loop spans 14 amino acids. V was pared by 8 bases and J by 1 base, with 14 bases between. Germline CDR1 reads SGHVS; CDR2 reads FQNEAQ. The full variable domain, with the rest looked up from reference TRBV7-8 and TRBJ2-5, is GAGVSQSPRYKVAKRGQDVALRCDPISGHVSLFWYQQALGQGPEFLTYFQNEAQLDKSGLPSDRFFAERPEGSVSTLKIQRTQQEDSAVYLCASGRRETQETQYFGPGTRLLVL.

This clonotype was seen a few times. The chain carries TRBV7-2 and TRBJ2-7; D is perhaps TRBD1 or TRBD2 (5 bases each). V gave up 5 bases and J gave up 7 bases, with 15 bases separating them. CDR1 and CDR2 (germline): SGHTA, FQGNSA. CDR3 size: 13 residues. CDR3 in amino acids: CASSPFGGSEQYF. The CDR3 coding sequence is TGTGCCAGCAGCCCATTTGGGGGAAGTGAGCAGTACTTC. The full variable domain, in which reference TRBV7-2 and TRBJ2-7 provide the parts outside the CDR3, is GAGVSQSPSNKVTEKGKDVELRCDPISGHTALYWYRQSLGQGLEFLIYFQGNSAPDKSGLPSDRFSAERTGGSVSTLTIQRTQQEDSAVYLCASSPFGGSEQYFGPGTRLTVT.

The gene calls are TRBV5-1 and TRBJ2-1, with D hard to call. The CDR3 spans 14 residues. The V end was cut by 1 base, the J end by 4 bases, with 9 bases between. CDR1 and CDR2 (germline): SGHRS, YFSETQ. The CDR3 protein is CASSLRPAYNEQFF. CDR3 DNA: TGCGCCAGCAGCTTGAGGCCAGCTTACAATGAGCAGTTCTTC.

The chain links TRBV4-2 to TRBJ2-7; D may correspond to TRBD1 or TRBD2 (5 bases each). CDR3 length: 13 residues. Germline lookup yields CDR1 LGHNA and CDR2 YNFKEQ. Trimming cost V 8 bases and J 6 bases, with 17 bases left between them. The CDR3 DNA reads TGTGCCAGCGACACGGGGATGAGGGGCGAGCAGTACTTC. It specifies CASDTGMRGEQYF.

This clonotype appeared many times. The chain is built from TRBV20-1 and TRBJ1-1, with TRBD1 as a possible D gene (5 bases). V shed 3 bases and J shed 3 bases, with 17 bases lying between them. CDR1 is DFQATT, CDR2 SNEGSKA, per germline (reference sequence). This CDR3 has 15 residues. This CDR3 is CSASSPLGGDTEAFF. The CDR3 DNA follows: TGCAGTGCTAGTAGCCCATTGGGGGGGGACACTGAAGCTTTCTTT.

This clonotype was observed at least ten times. The V and J genes are TRBV24-1 and TRBJ2-7; possibly TRBD1 or TRBD2 for D (6 bases each). The CDR3 is made up of 14 amino acids. Trimming left V 3 bases short and J 7 bases short, with 15 bases between. CDR1 is KGHDR, CDR2 SFDVKD, per germline. The CDR3 sequence is CATSDGGRFGEQYF. The CDR3 DNA is TGTGCCACCAGTGATGGGGGGCGCTTTGGGGAGCAGTACTTC.

CDR3 sequence (DNA): TGTGCCAGCGGCCGGCACAGCCCCACAGATACGCAGTATTTT. Protein product: CASGRHSPTDTQYF. The V gene is TRBV7-2, the J gene TRBJ2-3; D uncertain. Germline V gene data show CDR1 as SGHTA and CDR2 as FQGNSA. This CDR3 has 14 residues. V lost 8 bases to trimming and J lost 2 bases, with 14 bases between them.

This chain uses TRBV5-1 with TRBJ1-2, with D tentatively TRBD1 (6 bases). The V and J ends lost 5 bases and 6 bases respectively, with 8 bases between them. The CDR3 covers 11 residues. The germline gives CDR1 SGHRS, CDR2 YFSETQ. CDR3 in DNA: TGCGCCAGCAGGAACAGGGATGGCTACACCTTC. Amino acids: CASRNRDGYTF. Together with reference TRBV5-1 and TRBJ1-2, the CDR3 gives the full variable domain: KAGVTQTPRYLIKTRGQQVTLSCSPISGHRSVSWYQQTPGQGLQFLFEYFSETQRNKGNFPGRFSGRQFSNSRSEMNVSTLELGDSALYLCASRNRDGYTFGSGTRLTVV.

This clonotype was seen a few times. The chain uses TRBV20-1 and TRBJ2-5, with no clear D. The V gene's germline CDR1 is DFQATT and CDR2 SNEGSKA (reference sequence). Trimming took 5 bases from V and 0 from J, leaving 16 bases between them. The CDR3 totals 15 residues. CDR3 residues: CSARPNVGYQETQYF. The CDR3 DNA is TGCAGTGCTCGACCAAACGTAGGGTACCAAGAGACCCAGTACTTC.

V is TRBV5-1 and J is TRBJ2-3, with TRBD1 as a possible D gene (6 bases). The CDR3 is 15 residues long. Germline CDR1 is SGHRS and CDR2 is YFSETQ. Trimming shortened V by 4 bases and J by 0 bases, and 12 bases separated the two germline ends. This CDR3 reads CASSLPGQSTDTQYF. For the CDR3, the DNA is TGCGCCAGCAGCCTGCCGGGACAAAGCACAGATACGCAGTATTTT.

This clonotype was picked up a small number of times. The chain has TRBV7-8 and TRBJ1-4, with D possibly being TRBD1 (6 bases). In germline, CDR1 is SGHVS, CDR2 FQNEAQ. CDR3 size: 17 residues. Trimming shortened V by 2 bases and J by 5 bases, and 18 bases separated the two germline ends. CDR3 loop: CASSLRAGAKVNEKLFF. The CDR3 bases are TGTGCCAGCAGCTTACGGGCAGGGGCCAAAGTAAATGAAAAACTGTTTTTT.

The chain uses TRBV15 and TRBJ2-5; TRBD2 matches 8 bases. This CDR3 is built from 16 residues. The germline V gene has CDR1 LNHNV and CDR2 YYDKDF (reference sequence). Unmatched junction bases numbered 13, after V lost 5 bases and J lost 5 bases. The CDR3 sequence: CATSARVLTGGETQYF. The CDR3 DNA is TGTGCCACCAGCGCCAGGGTATTGACGGGAGGGGAGACCCAGTACTTC.

This clonotype was seen more than once but under ten times. The rearrangement joins TRBV10-3 to TRBJ1-3; D gene unclear. Looked up from germline, CDR1 is ENHRY and CDR2 is SYGVKD. Trimming cost V 8 bases and J 5 bases, with 13 bases left between them. The CDR3 length is 13 residues. CDR3 bases: TGTGCCATCCTTGGATCTTCTAGAAACACCATATATTTT. Amino acid sequence: CAILGSSRNTIYF.

This clonotype came up many times. The V call is TRBV10-3, the J call TRBJ2-1; TRBD1 agrees at 8 bases. Germline V gives CDR1 ENHRY, CDR2 SYGVKD. The CDR3 runs 14 residues. Trimming at V came to 10 bases and at J to 1 base, leaving 6 bases not matched to a gene. Written as DNA, the CDR3 is TGTGCCACGGACGACAGGGGTTCCTACAATGAGCAGTTCTTC. Protein: CATDDRGSYNEQFF.

This clonotype has just a few counts. The chain is built from TRBV18 and TRBJ2-7; unclear D gene. This CDR3 comprises 13 residues. Trimming took 2 bases from V and 3 from J, leaving 8 bases between them. From germline, CDR1 is KGHSH and CDR2 LQKENI. CDR3 region: CASSPVTLYEQYF. The CDR3 DNA reads TGTGCCAGCTCACCAGTCACCCTCTACGAGCAGTACTTC.

This clonotype occurred many times. The CDR3 reads CASSGRRDQPQHF. CDR3 bases: TGTGCCAGCAGTGGAAGAAGGGACCAGCCCCAGCATTTT. The chain couples TRBV12-3 or TRBV12-4 to TRBJ1-5, with D possibly matching TRBD1 (5 bases). This CDR3 region has 13 residues. Trimming took 5 bases from V and 7 from J, leaving 12 bases between them.

This clonotype was counted a few times. This rearrangement joins TRBV7-9 to TRBJ2-7; D not certain. The germline gives CDR1 SEHNR, CDR2 FQNEAQ (reference sequence). Trimming pared 5 bases from V and 0 bases from J, leaving 8 bases between. The length of the CDR3 is 13 residues. The CDR3 sequence is CASSGRDSYEQYF. CDR3 bases: TGTGCCAGCAGCGGAAGGGACTCCTACGAGCAGTACTTC.

V and J are TRBV4-3 and TRBJ2-2; 11 positions match TRBD2. V lost 4 bases to trimming and J lost 7 bases; unmatched junction nucleotides: 14. Germline V gives CDR1 LGHNA, CDR2 YSLEER. This CDR3 has 18 residues. CDR3 nucleotides: TGCGCCAGCAGCCCGATGGGGCTAGCGGGGGGTCTGGGCGGGGAGCTGTTTTTT. This sequence encodes CASSPMGLAGGLGGELFF.

V is TRBV7-2 and J is TRBJ2-5; 8 nucleotides match TRBD2. J was trimmed by 1 base and V by 4 bases; bases with no gene match: 5. The germline V gene has CDR1 SGHTA and CDR2 FQGNSA. CDR3 length: 15 residues. The CDR3 DNA follows: TGTGCCAGCAGCTGGGTGCGGGGGGCCCAAGAGACCCAGTACTTC. Protein: CASSWVRGAQETQYF.

This clonotype was detected a few times. The chain combines TRBV28 with TRBJ2-3; TRBD2 aligns across 7 bases. With V trimmed by 5 bases and J by 2 bases, 4 bases remained unmatched. The CDR3 loop spans 14 amino acids. Germline assignment: CDR1 MDHEN and CDR2 SYDVKM. The CDR3 region is CASSRDYITDTQYF. The CDR3 DNA is TGTGCCAGCAGTCGGGACTATATCACAGATACGCAGTATTTT.

The rearrangement uses TRBV20-1 and TRBJ2-1; 14 bases map to TRBD2. Germline CDR1 is DFQATT and CDR2 is SNEGSKA (reference sequence). This CDR3 has 15 residues. V lost 3 bases to trimming and J lost 9 bases; unmatched junction nucleotides: 7. The CDR3 DNA follows: TGCAGTGCTAGGGTGACTAGCGGGAGGGCCAGTGAGCAGTTCTTC. The encoded protein is CSARVTSGRASEQFF.

The sample holds one count of this clonotype. The chain recombines TRBV11-2 with TRBJ2-7; D uncertain. Per the germline V gene, CDR1 is SGHAT and CDR2 is FQNNGV. Trimming pared 5 bases from V and 3 bases from J, leaving 23 bases between. There are 17 residues in the CDR3. The CDR3 region is CASSPAEFRLRSYEQYF. In DNA, the CDR3 is TGTGCCAGCAGCCCGGCGGAGTTCCGACTCCGAAGCTACGAGCAGTACTTC.